Included here is one TCR beta chain sequence, with context. The antigen is unknown. This entry is derived from a study of T cell responses to AZD1222 COVID-19 vaccine. Produced via immunoSEQ multiplex PCR; TCRdb's table is partial and in-frame only. Counted here are around 130,000 clones, 70% to 90% occurring once; the ten biggest clones make up 1.5% to 2%. The V end was cut by 7 bases, the J end by 0 bases, with 12 bases between. Germline V gives CDR1 MNHEY, CDR2 SVGAGI. The CDR3 is 14 residues long. Study-wide findings and caveats: Baseline serology detected seropositivity in only five to seven AZD1222 recipients. It was only after the peak T cell response that any repertoires were sampled.

The specimen was peripheral blood, collected on day 0 of AZD1222 vaccination. This clonotype originated in an adult in good health. The V call is TRBV6-5, the J call TRBJ1-1; TRBD1 is a possible D gene (6 bases). The CDR3 reads CASKDRPMNTEAFF. The CDR3 DNA is TGTGCCAGCAAGGACAGACCTATGAACACTGAAGCTTTCTTT.